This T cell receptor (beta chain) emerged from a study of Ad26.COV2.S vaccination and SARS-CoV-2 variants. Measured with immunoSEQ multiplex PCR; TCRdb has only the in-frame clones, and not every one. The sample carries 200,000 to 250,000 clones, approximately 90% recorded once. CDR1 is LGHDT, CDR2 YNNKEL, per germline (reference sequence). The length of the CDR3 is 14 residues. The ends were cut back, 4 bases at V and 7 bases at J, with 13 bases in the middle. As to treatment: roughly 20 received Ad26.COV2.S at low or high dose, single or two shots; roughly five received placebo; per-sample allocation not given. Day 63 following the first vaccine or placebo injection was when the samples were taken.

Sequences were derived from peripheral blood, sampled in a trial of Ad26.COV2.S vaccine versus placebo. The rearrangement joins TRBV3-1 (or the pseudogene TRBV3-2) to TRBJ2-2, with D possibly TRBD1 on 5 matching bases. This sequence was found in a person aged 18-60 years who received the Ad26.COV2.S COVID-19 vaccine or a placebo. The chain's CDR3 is CASSRNQRGGELFF. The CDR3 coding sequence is TGTGCCAGCAGCCGCAATCAAAGGGGCGGGGAGCTGTTTTTT.